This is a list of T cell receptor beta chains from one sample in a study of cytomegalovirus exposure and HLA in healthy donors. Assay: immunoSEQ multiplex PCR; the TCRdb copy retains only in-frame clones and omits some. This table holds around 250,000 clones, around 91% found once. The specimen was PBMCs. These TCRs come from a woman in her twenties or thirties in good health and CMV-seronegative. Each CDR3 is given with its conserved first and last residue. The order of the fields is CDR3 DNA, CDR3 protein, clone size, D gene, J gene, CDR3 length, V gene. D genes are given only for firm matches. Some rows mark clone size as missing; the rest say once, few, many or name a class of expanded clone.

CDR3nt: TGCAGCGCCACCCCCGGGGGATACTACGAGCAGTACTTC
CDR3aa: CSATPGGYYEQYF
abundance: -
d_gene: -
j_gene: TRBJ2-7
len: 13
v_gene: TRBV29-1

CDR3nt: TGCGCCAGCAGCTTGGTTCGACAGGCCACCCCTGGGGCCAACGTCCTGACTTTC
CDR3aa: CASSLVRQATPGANVLTF
abundance: -
d_gene: -
j_gene: TRBJ2-6
len: 18
v_gene: TRBV5-1

CDR3nt: TGTGCCAGCAGCTTAGACCCGACAGATTCCGAGCAGTACTTC
CDR3aa: CASSLDPTDSEQYF
abundance: -
d_gene: -
j_gene: TRBJ2-7
len: 14
v_gene: TRBV7-8

CDR3nt: TGCGCCAGCAGTGAGGACAGCCGGGGGATGAGTGGCTACACCTTC
CDR3aa: CASSEDSRGMSGYTF
abundance: -
d_gene: -
j_gene: TRBJ1-2
len: 15
v_gene: TRBV10-2

CDR3nt: TGTGCCAGCAGCTCAGCCGGGACTAGCGGGAGGGAGCAGTACTTC
CDR3aa: CASSSAGTSGREQYF
abundance: -
d_gene: TRBD2
j_gene: TRBJ2-7
len: 15
v_gene: TRBV11-2

CDR3nt: TGTGCCAGCAGCTTAGCCGTGGGACAGGGACAATACGAGCAGTACTTC
CDR3aa: CASSLAVGQGQYEQYF
abundance: -
d_gene: TRBD1
j_gene: TRBJ2-7
len: 16
v_gene: TRBV7-8

CDR3nt: -
CDR3aa: CASSKGDWAGGSTDTQYF
abundance: -
d_gene: -
j_gene: TRBJ2-3
len: 18
v_gene: TRBV21-1

CDR3nt: TGTGCCATCAGTGAGTCTGGCGGGAGCCACGAGCAGTACTTC
CDR3aa: CAISESGGSHEQYF
abundance: -
d_gene: TRBD2
j_gene: TRBJ2-7
len: 14
v_gene: TRBV10-3

CDR3nt: TGTGCCAGTACATACCTTCATGTAGGGCAGGGTCCGAACACCGGGGAGCTGTTTTTT
CDR3aa: CASTYLHVGQGPNTGELFF
abundance: -
d_gene: -
j_gene: TRBJ2-2
len: 19
v_gene: TRBV19

CDR3nt: TGCGCCAGCAGCCAAGATTTGCGGGGCGGGGGCTACACCTTC
CDR3aa: CASSQDLRGGGYTF
abundance: -
d_gene: -
j_gene: TRBJ1-2
len: 14
v_gene: TRBV4-1

CDR3nt: TGCAGCGTGCAGGGGGAGGAAGGCTACACCTTC
CDR3aa: CSVQGEEGYTF
abundance: -
d_gene: TRBD1
j_gene: TRBJ1-2
len: 11
v_gene: TRBV29-1

CDR3nt: TGTGCCAGTAGTATTTACGACAGGGGCGATGAAGCTTTCTTT
CDR3aa: CASSIYDRGDEAFF
abundance: -
d_gene: TRBD1
j_gene: TRBJ1-1
len: 14
v_gene: TRBV19

CDR3nt: TGTGCCAGCAGCGACAGGGTGCTCGAGCAGTACTTC
CDR3aa: CASSDRVLEQYF
abundance: -
d_gene: TRBD1
j_gene: TRBJ2-7
len: 12
v_gene: TRBV28

CDR3nt: TGTGCCAGCAGTAGTTCTCCAGATACGCAGTATTTT
CDR3aa: CASSSSPDTQYF
abundance: -
d_gene: -
j_gene: TRBJ2-3
len: 12
v_gene: TRBV11-1

CDR3nt: TGCGCCAGCACCAAGACAGGGGGCGCGTTGGGCTACACCTTC
CDR3aa: CASTKTGGALGYTF
abundance: -
d_gene: TRBD1
j_gene: TRBJ1-2
len: 14
v_gene: TRBV4-1

CDR3nt: TGTGCCAGCAGCTTCAGCCCGGGTTACAATGAGCAGTTCTTC
CDR3aa: CASSFSPGYNEQFF
abundance: -
d_gene: -
j_gene: TRBJ2-1
len: 14
v_gene: TRBV7-6

CDR3nt: TGTGCCAGCAGCTTATCGTGGGGTGATAGCGGACTAATGAGGGAGACCCAGTACTTC
CDR3aa: CASSLSWGDSGLMRETQYF
abundance: -
d_gene: -
j_gene: TRBJ2-5
len: 19
v_gene: TRBV11-2

CDR3nt: TGTGCCAGCAGTAGGACAGGGGGAGAGACCCAGTACTTC
CDR3aa: CASSRTGGETQYF
abundance: -
d_gene: TRBD1
j_gene: TRBJ2-5
len: 13
v_gene: TRBV28

CDR3nt: TGTGCCAGCAGTTCTATTCCGACGGGGAACACTGAAGCTTTCTTT
CDR3aa: CASSSIPTGNTEAFF
abundance: -
d_gene: -
j_gene: TRBJ1-1
len: 15
v_gene: TRBV27

CDR3nt: TGTGCCAGCAGCTTAGGGGGATCAAACAATGAGCAGTTCTTC
CDR3aa: CASSLGGSNNEQFF
abundance: -
d_gene: -
j_gene: TRBJ2-1
len: 14
v_gene: TRBV11-2

CDR3nt: TGTGCCAGCAGCTTCCAGGGTAACGATGGCGAGCAGTACTTC
CDR3aa: CASSFQGNDGEQYF
abundance: -
d_gene: -
j_gene: TRBJ2-7
len: 14
v_gene: TRBV7-2

CDR3nt: TGTGCCAGCAGTTACTCGGACAGGGTAGGAGGCTACACCTTC
CDR3aa: CASSYSDRVGGYTF
abundance: -
d_gene: TRBD1
j_gene: TRBJ1-2
len: 14
v_gene: TRBV6-5

CDR3nt: TGTGCCACCAGCAGAGATCGAATGGGCTACGAGCAGTACTTC
CDR3aa: CATSRDRMGYEQYF
abundance: once
d_gene: -
j_gene: TRBJ2-7
len: 14
v_gene: TRBV15

CDR3nt: TGTGCCAGCAGCTTGGATCTAGCGGGAGTGTACGGCACAGATACGCAGTATTTT
CDR3aa: CASSLDLAGVYGTDTQYF
abundance: -
d_gene: TRBD2
j_gene: TRBJ2-3
len: 18
v_gene: TRBV5-6

CDR3nt: TGTGCCAGCAGCCGACAGGGACCTAGCACAGATACGCAGTATTTT
CDR3aa: CASSRQGPSTDTQYF
abundance: once
d_gene: TRBD1
j_gene: TRBJ2-3
len: 15
v_gene: TRBV7-3

CDR3nt: TGTGCCAGTCGTGAACGGCTAGCGGGATATAGGAATGAGCAGTTCTTC
CDR3aa: CASRERLAGYRNEQFF
abundance: -
d_gene: TRBD2
j_gene: TRBJ2-1
len: 16
v_gene: TRBV6-1

CDR3nt: TGTGCCAGCAGTTCTGGGGCCCGCTACGAGCAGTACTTC
CDR3aa: CASSSGARYEQYF
abundance: -
d_gene: -
j_gene: TRBJ2-7
len: 13
v_gene: TRBV28

CDR3nt: TGTGCCAGCAGCGTAGCGAGCGCACCCTACGAGCAGTACTTC
CDR3aa: CASSVASAPYEQYF
abundance: once
d_gene: -
j_gene: TRBJ2-7
len: 14
v_gene: TRBV9

CDR3nt: TGTGCCAGCAGTCTAGCGGGAGTGGCGTACGAGCAGTACTTC
CDR3aa: CASSLAGVAYEQYF
abundance: -
d_gene: TRBD2
j_gene: TRBJ2-7
len: 14
v_gene: TRBV27

CDR3nt: TGCGCCAGCAGCCAAGATGGACCCGGGACTAGGGGGACAGCAGATACGCAGTATTTT
CDR3aa: CASSQDGPGTRGTADTQYF
abundance: -
d_gene: -
j_gene: TRBJ2-3
len: 19
v_gene: TRBV4-1

CDR3nt: TGTGCCAGCAGCTTGTTTGGGGGCAGGTTATTAACTGAAGCTTTCTTT
CDR3aa: CASSLFGGRLLTEAFF
abundance: -
d_gene: -
j_gene: TRBJ1-1
len: 16
v_gene: TRBV5-6

CDR3nt: TGCGCCAGCAGCTTGCGGGACAGGGGCGGCGAGCAGTACTTC
CDR3aa: CASSLRDRGGEQYF
abundance: -
d_gene: TRBD1
j_gene: TRBJ2-7
len: 14
v_gene: TRBV5-1

CDR3nt: TGCGCCAGCAGCTTCGGGGACAAGACCTACGAGCAGTACTTC
CDR3aa: CASSFGDKTYEQYF
abundance: -
d_gene: -
j_gene: TRBJ2-7
len: 14
v_gene: TRBV5-1

CDR3nt: TGTGCCAGTAGTATAGGGGTCGCTGAAGCTTTCTTT
CDR3aa: CASSIGVAEAFF
abundance: -
d_gene: -
j_gene: TRBJ1-1
len: 12
v_gene: TRBV19

CDR3nt: TGTGCCTGGAGGTTCGGGACTAGTAGAAACACAGATACGCAGTATTTT
CDR3aa: CAWRFGTSRNTDTQYF
abundance: -
d_gene: TRBD2
j_gene: TRBJ2-3
len: 16
v_gene: TRBV30

CDR3nt: TGTGCCAGCAGCCCGCGAAAGCGGGACGACGAGCAGTACTTC
CDR3aa: CASSPRKRDDEQYF
abundance: -
d_gene: TRBD2
j_gene: TRBJ2-7
len: 14
v_gene: TRBV7-8

CDR3nt: TGTGCCAGCAGCTTAACACTAGGGGGACTAGGTAATGAGCAGTTCTTC
CDR3aa: CASSLTLGGLGNEQFF
abundance: -
d_gene: TRBD2
j_gene: TRBJ2-1
len: 16
v_gene: TRBV7-3

CDR3nt: TGCAGCGTAGCCGGGACCAACTCAAGCAATCAGCCCCAGCATTTT
CDR3aa: CSVAGTNSSNQPQHF
abundance: -
d_gene: -
j_gene: TRBJ1-5
len: 15
v_gene: TRBV29-1

CDR3nt: TGTGCCAGCAGCCGGCCGGACGAGAACACCGGGGAGCTGTTTTTT
CDR3aa: CASSRPDENTGELFF
abundance: -
d_gene: -
j_gene: TRBJ2-2
len: 15
v_gene: TRBV5-4

CDR3nt: TGTGCCAGCAGTCTGACTAGTCACTCCTACGAGCAGTACTTC
CDR3aa: CASSLTSHSYEQYF
abundance: -
d_gene: -
j_gene: TRBJ2-7
len: 14
v_gene: TRBV7-8

CDR3nt: TGCAGCGTTCGTGAAAAAACACGGCAGGGGAATGAGCAGTTCTTC
CDR3aa: CSVREKTRQGNEQFF
abundance: -
d_gene: -
j_gene: TRBJ2-1
len: 15
v_gene: TRBV29-1

CDR3nt: TGTGCCAGCAGTTTCAGATCAAGGCAGCCCCAGCATTTT
CDR3aa: CASSFRSRQPQHF
abundance: -
d_gene: -
j_gene: TRBJ1-5
len: 13
v_gene: TRBV28

CDR3nt: TGTGCCAGCAGTATACAGGGGGCAGAGACCCAGTACTTC
CDR3aa: CASSIQGAETQYF
abundance: -
d_gene: TRBD1
j_gene: TRBJ2-5
len: 13
v_gene: TRBV27

CDR3nt: TGTGCCAGCAGCCCCACTAGCGAGCTGGGGCCCTACGAGCAGTACTTC
CDR3aa: CASSPTSELGPYEQYF
abundance: -
d_gene: TRBD2
j_gene: TRBJ2-7
len: 16
v_gene: TRBV11-2

CDR3nt: TGTGCCAGCAGTACGGTAAGCTACACTGAAGCTTTCTTT
CDR3aa: CASSTVSYTEAFF
abundance: -
d_gene: -
j_gene: TRBJ1-1
len: 13
v_gene: TRBV25-1

CDR3nt: TGCGCCAGCAGCCAACTAGCGGGAGGGCTTGGGGAGACCCAGTACTTC
CDR3aa: CASSQLAGGLGETQYF
abundance: -
d_gene: TRBD2
j_gene: TRBJ2-5
len: 16
v_gene: TRBV4-1

CDR3nt: TGCGCCAGCAGCTTGTATCGGGGCCTAGGTACCACCGGGGAGCTGTTTTTT
CDR3aa: CASSLYRGLGTTGELFF
abundance: -
d_gene: -
j_gene: TRBJ2-2
len: 17
v_gene: TRBV5-1

CDR3nt: TGTGCCAGCAGCTTCCGGGACAGGGTTGGGTGGACTGAAGCTTTCTTT
CDR3aa: CASSFRDRVGWTEAFF
abundance: -
d_gene: -
j_gene: TRBJ1-1
len: 16
v_gene: TRBV12-1

CDR3nt: TGTGCCAGCTCACCCATTGACTCCAGCGAAGCCCAGTACTTC
CDR3aa: CASSPIDSSEAQYF
abundance: -
d_gene: -
j_gene: TRBJ2-5
len: 14
v_gene: TRBV18